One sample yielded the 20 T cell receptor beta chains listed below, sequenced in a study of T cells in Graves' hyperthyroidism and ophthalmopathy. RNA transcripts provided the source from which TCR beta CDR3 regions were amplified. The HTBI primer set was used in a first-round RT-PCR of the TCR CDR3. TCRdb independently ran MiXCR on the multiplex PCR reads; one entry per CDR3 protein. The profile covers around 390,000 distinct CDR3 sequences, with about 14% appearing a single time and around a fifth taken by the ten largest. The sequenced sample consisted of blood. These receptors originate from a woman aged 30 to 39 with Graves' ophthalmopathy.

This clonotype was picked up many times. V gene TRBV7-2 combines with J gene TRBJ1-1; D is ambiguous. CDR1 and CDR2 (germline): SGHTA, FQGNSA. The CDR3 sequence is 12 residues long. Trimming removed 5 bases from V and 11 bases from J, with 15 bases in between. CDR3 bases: TGTGCCAGCAGCCGAACGGGAGACAAGGCTTTCTTT. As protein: CASSRTGDKAFF.

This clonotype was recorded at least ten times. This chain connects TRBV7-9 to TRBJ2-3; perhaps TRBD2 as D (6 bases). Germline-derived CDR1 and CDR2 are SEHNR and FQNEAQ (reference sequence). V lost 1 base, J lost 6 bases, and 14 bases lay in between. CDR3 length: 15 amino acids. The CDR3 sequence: CASSLDGGAGDTQYF. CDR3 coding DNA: TGTGCCAGCAGCTTAGATGGCGGCGCGGGGGATACGCAGTATTTT. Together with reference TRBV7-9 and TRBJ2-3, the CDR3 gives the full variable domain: DTGVSQNPRHKITKRGQNVTFRCDPISEHNRLYWYRQTLGQGPEFLTYFQNEAQLEKSRLLSDRFSAERPKGSFSTLEIQRTEQGDSAMYLCASSLDGGAGDTQYFGPGTRLTVL.

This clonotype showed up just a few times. CDR3 amino acids: CASSTRTSFAYEQYF. The CDR3 DNA sequence: TGTGCCAGTAGTACCCGAACTAGTTTCGCCTACGAGCAGTACTTC. The chain recombines TRBV19 with TRBJ2-7, with D tentatively TRBD2 (5 bases). The CDR3 runs to 15 residues. The germline V and J ends were trimmed by 4 bases and 2 bases, with 15 bases remaining between them. Germline values: CDR1 LNHDA, CDR2 SQIVND (reference sequence).

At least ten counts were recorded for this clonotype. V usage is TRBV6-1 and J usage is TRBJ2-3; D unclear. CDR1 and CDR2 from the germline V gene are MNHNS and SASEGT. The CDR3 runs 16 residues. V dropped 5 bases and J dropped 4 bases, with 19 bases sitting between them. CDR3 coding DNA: TGTGCCAGCAGTTACGAGGTCCTCCCGAACCCAGATACGCAGTATTTT. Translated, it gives CASSYEVLPNPDTQYF.

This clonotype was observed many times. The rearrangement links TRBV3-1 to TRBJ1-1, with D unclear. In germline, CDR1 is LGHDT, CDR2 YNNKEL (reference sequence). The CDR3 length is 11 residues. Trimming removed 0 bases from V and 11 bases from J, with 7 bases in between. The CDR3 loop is CASSQEYTAFF. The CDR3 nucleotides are TGTGCCAGCAGCCAAGAGTATACGGCTTTCTTT.

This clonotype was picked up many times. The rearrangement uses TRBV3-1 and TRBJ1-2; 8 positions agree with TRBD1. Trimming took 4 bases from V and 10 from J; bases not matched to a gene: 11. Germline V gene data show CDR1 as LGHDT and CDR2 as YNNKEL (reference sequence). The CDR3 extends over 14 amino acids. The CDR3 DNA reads TGTGCCAGCAGCCGAAGACAGGGGAAGGCGTACTACACCTTC. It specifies CASSRRQGKAYYTF.

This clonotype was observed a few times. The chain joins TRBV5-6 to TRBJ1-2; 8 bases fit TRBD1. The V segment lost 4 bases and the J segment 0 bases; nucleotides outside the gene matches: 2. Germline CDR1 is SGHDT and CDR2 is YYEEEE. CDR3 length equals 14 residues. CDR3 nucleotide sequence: TGTGCCAGCAGCCCAGGGGGCCCTAACTATGGCTACACCTTC. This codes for CASSPGGPNYGYTF.

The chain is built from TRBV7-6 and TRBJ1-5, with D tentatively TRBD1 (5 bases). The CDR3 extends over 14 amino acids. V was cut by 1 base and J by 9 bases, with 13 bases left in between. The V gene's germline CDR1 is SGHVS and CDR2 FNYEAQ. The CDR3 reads CASSLGVGPSPQHF. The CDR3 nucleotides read TGTGCCAGCAGCTTAGGCGTGGGGCCGTCGCCCCAGCATTTT.

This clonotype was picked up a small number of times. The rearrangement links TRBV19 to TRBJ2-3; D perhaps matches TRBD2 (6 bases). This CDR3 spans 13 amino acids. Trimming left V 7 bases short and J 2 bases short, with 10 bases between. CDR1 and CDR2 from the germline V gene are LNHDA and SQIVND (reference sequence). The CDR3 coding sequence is TGTGCCAGTAAGGGAGGAATCACAGATACGCAGTATTTT. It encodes CASKGGITDTQYF.

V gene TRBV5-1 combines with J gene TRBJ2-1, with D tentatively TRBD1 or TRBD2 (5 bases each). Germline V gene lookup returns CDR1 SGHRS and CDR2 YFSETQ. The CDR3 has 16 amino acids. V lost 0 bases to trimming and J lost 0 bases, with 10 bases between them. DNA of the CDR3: TGCGCCAGCAGCTTGGTTGGGACGGACTCCTACAATGAGCAGTTCTTC. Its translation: CASSLVGTDSYNEQFF.

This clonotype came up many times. CDR3 protein: CASSIAMGEAGANVLTF. CDR3 bases: TGTGCCAGCAGTATCGCTATGGGGGAGGCTGGGGCCAACGTCCTGACTTTC. This chain joins TRBV6-1 and TRBJ2-6, with D possibly being TRBD2 (6 bases). The ends were cut back, 5 bases at V and 2 bases at J, with 16 bases in the middle. The CDR3 loop spans 17 amino acids. Germline V lookup: CDR1 MNHNS, CDR2 SASEGT.

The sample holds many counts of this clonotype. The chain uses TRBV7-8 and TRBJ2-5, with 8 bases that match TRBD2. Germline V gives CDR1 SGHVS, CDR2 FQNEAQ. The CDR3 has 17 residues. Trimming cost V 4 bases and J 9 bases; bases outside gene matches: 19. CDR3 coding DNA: TGTGCCAGCAGCTCCGAATTTCTAGGGCGGACTAGCAATTCCCAGTACTTC. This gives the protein CASSSEFLGRTSNSQYF.

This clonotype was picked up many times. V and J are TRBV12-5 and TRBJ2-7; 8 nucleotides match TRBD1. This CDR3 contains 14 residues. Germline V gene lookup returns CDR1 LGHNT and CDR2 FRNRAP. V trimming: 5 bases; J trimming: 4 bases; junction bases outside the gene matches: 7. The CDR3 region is CASGIPGQVYEQYF. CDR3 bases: TGTGCTAGTGGTATACCGGGACAGGTATACGAGCAGTACTTC.

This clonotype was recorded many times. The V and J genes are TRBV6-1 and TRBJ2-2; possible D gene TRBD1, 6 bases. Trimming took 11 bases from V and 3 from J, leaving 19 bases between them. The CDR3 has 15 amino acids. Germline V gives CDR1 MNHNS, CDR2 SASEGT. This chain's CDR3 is CALSFRDTHTGELFF. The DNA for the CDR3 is TGTGCCCTCTCGTTTAGGGACACGCACACCGGGGAGCTGTTTTTT.

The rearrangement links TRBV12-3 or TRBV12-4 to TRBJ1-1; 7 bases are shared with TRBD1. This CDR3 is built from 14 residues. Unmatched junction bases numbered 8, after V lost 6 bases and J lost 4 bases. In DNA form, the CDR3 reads TGTGCCAGCAGAAACGACAGGGTGGGCACTGAAGCTTTCTTT. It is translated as CASRNDRVGTEAFF.

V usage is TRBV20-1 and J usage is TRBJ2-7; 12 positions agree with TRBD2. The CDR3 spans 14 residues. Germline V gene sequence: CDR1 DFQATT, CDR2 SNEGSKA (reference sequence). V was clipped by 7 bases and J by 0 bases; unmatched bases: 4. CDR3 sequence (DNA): TGCAGTGTGACTAGCGGGGGTTTCTCCTACGAGCAGTACTTC. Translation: CSVTSGGFSYEQYF.

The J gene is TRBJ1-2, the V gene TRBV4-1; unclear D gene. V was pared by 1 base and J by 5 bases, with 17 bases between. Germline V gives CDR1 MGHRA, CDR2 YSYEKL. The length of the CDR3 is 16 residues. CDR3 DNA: TGCGCCAGCAGCCAAGCCGGTCAGGTCCCCTTTTATGGCTACACCTTC. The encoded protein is CASSQAGQVPFYGYTF.

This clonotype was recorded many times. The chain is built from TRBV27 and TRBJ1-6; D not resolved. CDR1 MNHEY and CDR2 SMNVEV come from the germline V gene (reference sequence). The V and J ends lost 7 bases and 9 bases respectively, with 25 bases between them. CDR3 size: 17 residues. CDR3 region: CASTSPTPGPILSPLHF. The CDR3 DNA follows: TGTGCCAGCACTTCCCCGACCCCCGGGCCCATTCTTTCACCCCTCCACTTT.

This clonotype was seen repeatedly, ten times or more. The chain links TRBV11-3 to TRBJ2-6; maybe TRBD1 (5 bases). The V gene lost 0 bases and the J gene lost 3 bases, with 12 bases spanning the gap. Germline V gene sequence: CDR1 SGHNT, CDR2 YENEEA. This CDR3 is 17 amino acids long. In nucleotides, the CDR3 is TGTGCCAGCAGCTTAGACGGCAGGGTAATTGGGGCCAACGTCCTGACTTTC. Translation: CASSLDGRVIGANVLTF.

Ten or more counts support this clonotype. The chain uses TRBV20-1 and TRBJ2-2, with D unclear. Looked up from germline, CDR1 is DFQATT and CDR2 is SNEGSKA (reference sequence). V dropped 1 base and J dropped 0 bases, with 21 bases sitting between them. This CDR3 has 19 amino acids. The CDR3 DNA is TGCAGTGCTAGAGGACAACGACGCGAACAGTACTCGAACACCGGGGAGCTGTTTTTT. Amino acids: CSARGQRREQYSNTGELFF.